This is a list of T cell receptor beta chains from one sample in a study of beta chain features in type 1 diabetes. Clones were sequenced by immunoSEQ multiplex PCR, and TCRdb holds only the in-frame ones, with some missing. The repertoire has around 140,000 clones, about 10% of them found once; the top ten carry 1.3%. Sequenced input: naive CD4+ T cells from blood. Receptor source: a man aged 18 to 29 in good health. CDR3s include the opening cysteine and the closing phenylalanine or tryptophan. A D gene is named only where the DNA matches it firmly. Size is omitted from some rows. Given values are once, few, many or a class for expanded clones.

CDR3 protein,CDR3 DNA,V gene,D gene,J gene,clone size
CASSFMSNYGYTF,TGTGCCAGCAGCTTTATGAGTAACTATGGCTACACCTTC,TRBV5-4,NA,TRBJ1-2,few
CASSSHSGNTIYF,TGTGCCAGCAGTTCCCACTCTGGAAACACCATATATTTT,TRBV27,NA,TRBJ1-3,few
CASSHDYGSGANVLTF,TGTGCCAGCAGCCACGACTATGGGTCTGGGGCCAACGTCCTGACTTTC,TRBV5-5,NA,TRBJ2-6,NA
CASSLGGVSSYNEQFF,TGTGCCAGCAGCTTGGGCGGGGTAAGCTCCTACAATGAGCAGTTCTTC,TRBV5-4,NA,TRBJ2-1,NA
CASSYHQGVTYNEQFF,TGTGCCAGCAGTTACCACCAGGGGGTAACCTACAATGAGCAGTTCTTC,TRBV6-6,TRBD1,TRBJ2-1,NA
CASSVRTDNSPLHF,TGTGCCAGCAGCGTTCGGACAGATAATTCACCCCTCCACTTT,TRBV9,NA,TRBJ1-6,NA
CASSDRSGLNTEAFF,TGTGCCAGCAGTGATCGGTCAGGGCTGAACACTGAAGCTTTCTTT,TRBV2,NA,TRBJ1-1,few
CASSASAGAAQYF,TGTGCCAGCAGCGCCTCTGCCGGAGCGGCCCAGTACTTC,TRBV5-6,NA,TRBJ2-5,many
CASSTGQIYGYTF,TGTGCCAGCTCAACCGGACAGATCTATGGCTACACCTTC,TRBV18,NA,TRBJ1-2,few
CASSPQGLGEKLFF,TGTGCCAGCTCACCTCAGGGGCTGGGTGAAAAACTGTTTTTT,TRBV18,NA,TRBJ1-4,NA
CASSLEDNQPQHF,TGTGCCAGCAGTCTGGAGGACAATCAGCCCCAGCATTTT,TRBV28,NA,TRBJ1-5,NA
CASSTRTAQQETQYF,TGTGCCAGCAGCACCCGGACAGCCCAGCAAGAGACCCAGTACTTC,TRBV7-8,NA,TRBJ2-5,few
CASSPGIEAYNEQFF,TGTGCCAGCTCTCCGGGAATCGAAGCCTACAATGAGCAGTTCTTC,TRBV18,NA,TRBJ2-1,NA
CASSLMMTGLAGELFF,TGTGCCAGCAGCCTTATGATGACAGGGCTGGCCGGGGAGCTGTTTTTT,TRBV14,TRBD1,TRBJ2-2,NA
CASSLRGGKQYF,TGTGCCAGCAGTCTCCGGGGGGGGAAGCAGTACTTC,TRBV25-1,TRBD2,TRBJ2-7,NA
CASSPPGTEGYTF,TGTGCCAGCAGTCCCCCCGGGACAGAGGGCTACACCTTC,TRBV10-3,TRBD1,TRBJ1-2,NA
CASSAGTGHYGYTF,TGTGCCAGCAGCGCGGGGACAGGTCACTATGGCTACACCTTC,TRBV9,TRBD1,TRBJ1-2,many
CATGGYSYEQYF,TGTGCCACTGGCGGGTACTCCTACGAGCAGTACTTC,TRBV7-2,NA,TRBJ2-7,NA
CASIPRDGRTGELFF,TGTGCCAGCATTCCCCGGGACGGGAGAACCGGGGAGCTGTTTTTT,TRBV6-1,NA,TRBJ2-2,few
CAWSAPSAYQETQYF,TGTGCCTGGAGTGCCCCCTCCGCGTACCAAGAGACCCAGTACTTC,TRBV30,NA,TRBJ2-5,few
CAIRSGGSYEQYF,TGTGCCATCAGGAGCGGGGGCTCCTACGAGCAGTACTTC,TRBV10-3,TRBD2,TRBJ2-7,few
CASSESPLGYTF,TGTGCCAGCAGTGAATCCCCCCTTGGCTACACCTTC,TRBV6-1,NA,TRBJ1-2,NA
CASSPRLASYEQYF,TGTGCCAGCAGCCCAAGACTGGCCTCCTACGAGCAGTACTTC,TRBV7-2,NA,TRBJ2-7,many
CACYRGDSYNEQFF,TGTGCCTGTTACAGGGGCGACTCCTACAATGAGCAGTTCTTC,TRBV28,TRBD1,TRBJ2-1,NA
CASRSGVSDTQYF,TGTGCCAGCAGGTCCGGGGTCTCAGATACGCAGTATTTT,TRBV6-5,NA,TRBJ2-3,NA
CASSLVDSLYGYTF,TGTGCCAGCAGCTTAGTCGACAGTCTTTATGGCTACACCTTC,TRBV7-9,NA,TRBJ1-2,NA
CASSRLDSGANVLTF,TGTGCCAGCAGTCGACTCGACTCTGGGGCCAACGTCCTGACTTTC,TRBV6-6,NA,TRBJ2-6,many
CASSYRVGANTEAFF,TGTGCCAGCAGCTACAGGGTAGGTGCGAACACTGAAGCTTTCTTT,TRBV7-2,NA,TRBJ1-1,NA
CASSSTGSGEQYF,TGTGCCAGCAGCTCAACAGGGTCCGGGGAGCAGTACTTC,TRBV7-2,NA,TRBJ2-7,few